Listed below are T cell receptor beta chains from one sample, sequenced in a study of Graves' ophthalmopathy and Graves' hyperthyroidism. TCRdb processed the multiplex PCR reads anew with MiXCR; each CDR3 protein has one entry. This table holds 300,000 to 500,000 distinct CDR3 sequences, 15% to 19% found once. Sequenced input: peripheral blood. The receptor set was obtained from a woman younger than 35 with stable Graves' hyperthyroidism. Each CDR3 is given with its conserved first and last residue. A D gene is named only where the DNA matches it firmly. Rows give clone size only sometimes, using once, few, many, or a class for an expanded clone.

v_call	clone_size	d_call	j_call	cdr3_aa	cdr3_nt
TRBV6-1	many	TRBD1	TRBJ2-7	CASTGTGGSYEQYF	TGTGCCAGCACGGGGACAGGGGGCTCCTACGAGCAGTACTTC
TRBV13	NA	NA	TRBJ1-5	CASSTEGLRGKQPQHF	TGTGCCAGCAGCACCGAGGGGCTGCGGGGAAAGCAGCCCCAGCATTTT
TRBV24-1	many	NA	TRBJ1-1	CATSDGTWGAEAFF	TGTGCCACCAGTGATGGGACATGGGGGGCTGAAGCTTTCTTT
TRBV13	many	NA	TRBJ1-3	CASSLRRVLSGNTIYF	TGTGCCAGCAGCTTAAGGAGGGTACTCTCTGGAAACACCATATATTTT
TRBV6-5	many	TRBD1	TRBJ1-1	CASSFGQGYTEAFF	TGTGCCAGCAGTTTTGGACAGGGCTACACTGAAGCTTTCTTT
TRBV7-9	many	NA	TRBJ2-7	CASTLSGADYEQYF	TGTGCCAGCACACTCTCCGGGGCGGACTACGAGCAGTACTTC
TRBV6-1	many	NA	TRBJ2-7	CASRNRGYEQYF	TGTGCCAGCCGCAATAGGGGTTACGAGCAGTACTTC
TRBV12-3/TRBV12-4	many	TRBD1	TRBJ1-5	CASSSGTGGYSNQPQHF	TGTGCCAGCAGTTCCGGGACAGGGGGTTATAGCAATCAGCCCCAGCATTTT
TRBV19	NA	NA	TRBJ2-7	CASSTGSRAYEQYF	TGTGCCAGTAGTACGGGGAGTAGGGCCTACGAGCAGTACTTC
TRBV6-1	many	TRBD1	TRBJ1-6	CASSGTGLSSYNSPLHF	TGTGCCAGTAGTGGGACAGGTCTAAGCTCCTATAATTCACCCCTCCACTTT
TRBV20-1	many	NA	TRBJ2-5	CSARVPETQYF	TGCAGTGCTAGGGTTCCAGAGACCCAGTACTTC
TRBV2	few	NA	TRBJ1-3	CASREDMSSGNTIYF	TGTGCCAGCAGGGAGGACATGAGCTCTGGAAACACCATATATTTT
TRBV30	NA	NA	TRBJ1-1	CAWSVRKMNTEAFF	TGTGCCTGGAGTGTGAGGAAGATGAACACTGAAGCTTTCTTT
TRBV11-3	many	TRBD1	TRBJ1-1	CASSLPGGLEAFF	TGTGCCAGCAGCTTGCCAGGGGGCCTTGAAGCTTTCTTT
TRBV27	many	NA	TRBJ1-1	CASSFGVKAFF	TGTGCCAGCAGTTTCGGGGTGAAAGCTTTCTTT
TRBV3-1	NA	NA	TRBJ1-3	CASSDGGNTIYF	TGTGCCAGCAGCGACGGTGGAAACACCATATATTTT
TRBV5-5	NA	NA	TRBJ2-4	CASTFRGLAKNIQYF	TGTGCCAGCACCTTTCGAGGGCTGGCCAAAAACATTCAGTACTTC
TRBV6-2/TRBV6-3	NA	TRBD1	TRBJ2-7	CASSSGQGLNYEQYF	TGTGCCAGCAGTAGCGGACAGGGCTTAAACTACGAGCAGTACTTC
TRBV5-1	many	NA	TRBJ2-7	CASSLGDHEQYF	TGCGCCAGCAGCTTGGGGGACCACGAGCAGTACTTC
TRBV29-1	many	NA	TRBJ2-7	CSVASRETGSYEQYF	TGCAGCGTTGCTAGTCGGGAGACAGGGAGTTACGAGCAGTACTTC
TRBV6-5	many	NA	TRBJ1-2	CASSYDSGSFNTF	TGTGCCAGCAGTTACGATAGTGGCAGTTTCAACACCTTC
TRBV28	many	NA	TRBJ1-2	CASSVMGADYGYTF	TGTGCCAGCTCCGTGATGGGCGCGGACTATGGCTACACCTTC
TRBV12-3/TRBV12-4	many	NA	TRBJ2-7	CASTALGRSYEQYF	TGTGCCAGCACCGCCCTGGGACGTTCCTACGAGCAGTACTTC
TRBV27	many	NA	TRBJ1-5	CASSSGPQSGNQPQHF	TGTGCCAGCAGTTCCGGACCGCAATCGGGCAATCAGCCCCAGCATTTT
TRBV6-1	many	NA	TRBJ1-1	CASPFGGSTEAFF	TGTGCCAGCCCTTTTGGCGGATCCACTGAAGCTTTCTTT
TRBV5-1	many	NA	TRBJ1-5	CASSLGGMSNQPQHF	TGCGCCAGCAGCTTAGGGGGAATGAGCAATCAGCCCCAGCATTTT
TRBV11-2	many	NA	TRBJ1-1	CASSSGERRNTEAFF	TGTGCCAGCAGCTCGGGGGAAAGGCGGAACACTGAAGCTTTCTTT
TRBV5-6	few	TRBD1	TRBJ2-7	CASSPGTEIYEQYF	TGTGCCAGCAGCCCGGGGACAGAAATCTACGAGCAGTACTTC
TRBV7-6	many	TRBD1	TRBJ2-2	CASSLGQGAGELFF	TGTGCCAGCAGCTTAGGGCAGGGGGCCGGGGAGCTGTTTTTT
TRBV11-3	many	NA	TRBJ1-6	CASSRIARGIYNSPLHF	TGTGCCAGCAGCCGGATCGCGAGGGGTATCTATAATTCACCCCTCCACTTT
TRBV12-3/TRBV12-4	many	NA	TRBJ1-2	CASSLQGLPLGGGYTF	TGTGCCAGCAGTTTGCAAGGGCTCCCATTGGGAGGTGGCTACACCTTC
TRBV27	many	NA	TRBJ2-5	CASSPQQKVPQETQYF	TGTGCCAGCAGTCCCCAACAGAAAGTCCCACAAGAGACCCAGTACTTC
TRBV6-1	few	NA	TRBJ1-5	CASSEVSGSGGQPQHF	TGTGCCAGCAGTGAAGTGAGTGGATCCGGGGGTCAGCCCCAGCATTTT
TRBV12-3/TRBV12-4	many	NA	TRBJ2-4	CASSFGAGSKNIQYF	TGTGCCAGCAGTTTCGGGGCGGGTTCCAAAAACATTCAGTACTTC
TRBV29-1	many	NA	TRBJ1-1	CSATMGLNTEAFF	TGCAGCGCTACAATGGGACTGAACACTGAAGCTTTCTTT
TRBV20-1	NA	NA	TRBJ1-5	CSASQGTLSNQPQHF	TGCAGTGCGAGTCAAGGGACACTTAGCAATCAGCCCCAGCATTTT
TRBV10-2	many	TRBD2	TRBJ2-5	CASSALAGEHQETQYF	TGCGCCAGCAGTGCCCTAGCGGGGGAACACCAAGAGACCCAGTACTTC
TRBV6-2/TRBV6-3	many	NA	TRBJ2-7	CASSYPQAGLPYEQYF	TGTGCCAGCAGTTACCCCCAGGCGGGGTTACCCTACGAGCAGTACTTC
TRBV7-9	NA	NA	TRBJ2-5	CASRPMTSSRTQYF	TGTGCCAGCAGACCAATGACTAGTTCGCGGACCCAGTACTTC
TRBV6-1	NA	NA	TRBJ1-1	CASNPDSLNTEAFF	TGTGCCAGCAACCCAGACAGTTTGAACACTGAAGCTTTCTTT
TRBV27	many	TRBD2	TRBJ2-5	CASSLLSGGDMGETQYF	TGTGCCAGCAGTTTACTAAGCGGGGGGGACATGGGAGAGACCCAGTACTTC
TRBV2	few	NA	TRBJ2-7	CASTSIDRINYEQYF	TGTGCCAGTACCTCGATAGACAGAATCAACTACGAGCAGTACTTC
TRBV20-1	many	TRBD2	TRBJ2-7	CSASRLAGLSYEQYF	TGCAGTGCTAGCAGGCTAGCGGGGCTCTCCTACGAGCAGTACTTC
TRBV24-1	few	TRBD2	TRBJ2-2	CATRGGRDTGELFF	TGTGCCACCAGGGGAGGGCGCGACACCGGGGAGCTGTTTTTT
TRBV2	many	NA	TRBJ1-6	CASSQGFGSSPLHF	TGTGCCAGCAGCCAAGGGTTTGGTAGTTCACCCCTCCACTTT
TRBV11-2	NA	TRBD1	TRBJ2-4	CASSRRSGTGVAKNIQYF	TGTGCCAGCAGCAGAAGGTCGGGGACAGGGGTGGCCAAAAACATTCAGTACTTC